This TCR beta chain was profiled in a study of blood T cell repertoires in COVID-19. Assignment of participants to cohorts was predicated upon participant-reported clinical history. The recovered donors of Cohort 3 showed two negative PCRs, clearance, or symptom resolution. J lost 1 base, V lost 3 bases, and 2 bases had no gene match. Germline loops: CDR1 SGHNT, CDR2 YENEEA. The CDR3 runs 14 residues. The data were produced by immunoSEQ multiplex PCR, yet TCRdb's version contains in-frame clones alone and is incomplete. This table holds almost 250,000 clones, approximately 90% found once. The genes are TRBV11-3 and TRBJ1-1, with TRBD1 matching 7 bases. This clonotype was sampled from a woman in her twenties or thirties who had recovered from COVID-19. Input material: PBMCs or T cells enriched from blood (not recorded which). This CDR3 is CASSLGQQNTEAFF. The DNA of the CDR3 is TGTGCCAGCAGCTTGGGACAGCAGAACACTGAAGCTTTCTTT.